These 19 T cell receptor beta chains were sequenced from one sample in a study of blood T cell repertoires in COVID-19. Only in-frame clones appear in the TCRdb table, and some are missing; sequencing was by immunoSEQ multiplex PCR. The data show roughly 260,000 clones, about 83% seen once. The sample taken for sequencing was PBMCs or T cells enriched from blood (not recorded which). The origin of the receptors is a woman between 40 and 50 years old who had been exposed to COVID-19.

A single count supports this clone. This sequence joins TRBV5-1 and TRBJ2-1, with 7 bases matching TRBD2. J was trimmed by 7 bases and V by 4 bases; bases with no gene match: 11. CDR1 is SGHRS and CDR2 is YFSETQ in the germline V gene. This CDR3 comprises 15 residues. CDR3 residues: CASSPGAGRRNEQFF. CDR3 nucleotide sequence: TGCGCCAGCAGCCCAGGAGCGGGGAGGCGGAATGAGCAGTTCTTC.

The chain recombines TRBV27 with TRBJ1-2, with 8 bases that match TRBD1. The ends lost 3 bases at V and 8 bases at J; junction bases unmatched: 5. The CDR3 totals 13 residues. Per germline, CDR1 MNHEY and CDR2 SMNVEV (reference sequence). The chain's CDR3 is CASSFGQGAGYTF. CDR3 DNA sequence: TGTGCCAGCAGTTTTGGACAGGGCGCGGGCTACACCTTC.

This chain links TRBV14 with TRBJ1-2, with a possible D match to TRBD1 (5 bases). CDR1 SGHDN and CDR2 FVKESK come from the germline V gene. The CDR3 sequence is 14 residues long. V was shortened by 1 base and J by 4 bases, with 10 bases between the two germline ends. The CDR3 loop is CASSQVDRIYGYTF. DNA for the CDR3: TGTGCCAGCAGCCAAGTCGACAGAATCTATGGCTACACCTTC.

This clone was seen a handful of times. CDR3 amino acids: CASSPQDRFLSQPQHF. The CDR3 DNA sequence: TGTGCCAGCAGCCCTCAGGACAGGTTTTTGTCACAGCCCCAGCATTTT. The chain joins TRBV7-2 to TRBJ1-5; 7 positions agree with TRBD1. V lost 5 bases to trimming and J lost 7 bases; unmatched junction nucleotides: 14. CDR3 length: 16 residues. The germline CDR1 and CDR2 sequences are SGHTA and FQGNSA. The full variable domain, rest sourced from reference TRBV7-2 and TRBJ1-5, is GAGVSQSPSNKVTEKGKDVELRCDPISGHTALYWYRQSLGQGLEFLIYFQGNSAPDKSGLPSDRFSAERTGGSVSTLTIQRTQQEDSAVYLCASSPQDRFLSQPQHFGDGTRLSIL.

The gene calls are TRBV6-6 and TRBJ1-4, with D uncertain. Germline V gives CDR1 MNHNY, CDR2 SVGAGI (reference sequence). The V end lost 8 bases, the J end lost 5 bases, and 18 bases lay between the germline ends. The CDR3 contains 15 residues. In DNA, the CDR3 is TGTGCCAGCCTACCGTATCAGGCCTCAAATGAAAAACTGTTTTTT. Its translation is CASLPYQASNEKLFF.

The V gene is TRBV5-6, the J gene TRBJ1-5; D may be TRBD1 (6 bases). Trimming shortened V by 0 bases and J by 3 bases, and 10 bases separated the two germline ends. Germline CDR1 is SGHDT and CDR2 is YYEEEE. The CDR3 covers 15 residues. DNA of the CDR3: TGTGCCAGCAGCTTGGAACAGGGAATCAATCAGCCCCAGCATTTT. Its protein product is CASSLEQGINQPQHF.

J is TRBJ2-6 and V is TRBV9; the match to TRBD1 covers 11 bases. This CDR3 is 18 amino acids long. The trim removed 0 bases at V and 0 bases at J, leaving 2 bases unmatched. Germline lookup yields CDR1 SGDLS and CDR2 YYNGEE. The CDR3 region has the DNA TGTGCCAGCAGCGTAGGAGGGACAGGGGGCTCTGGGGCCAACGTCCTGACTTTC. The encoded protein is CASSVGGTGGSGANVLTF.

V is TRBV9 and J is TRBJ2-5, with 10 bases matching TRBD1. The CDR3 is 18 amino acids. CDR1 and CDR2 from the germline V gene are SGDLS and YYNGEE. The V segment lost 0 bases and the J segment 5 bases; nucleotides outside the gene matches: 13. CDR3 region: CASSVVGYSGTGDETQYF. The CDR3 coding sequence is TGTGCCAGCAGCGTAGTCGGATACTCCGGGACAGGGGATGAGACCCAGTACTTC.

CDR3 DNA sequence: TGTGCCAGCAGTTTAAACCGACAGGTCAATCAGCCCCAGCATTTT. Protein: CASSLNRQVNQPQHF. The gene calls are TRBV28 and TRBJ1-5, with D possibly being TRBD1 (6 bases). Germline assignment: CDR1 MDHEN and CDR2 SYDVKM. The CDR3 extends over 15 amino acids. Deletions cut 2 bases from V and 3 bases from J, with 11 bases between.

This clone was observed a single time. The chain recombines TRBV3-1 (or the pseudogene TRBV3-2) with TRBJ1-3; 9 nucleotides match TRBD1. This CDR3 has 15 amino acids. The ends lost 5 bases at V and 6 bases at J; junction bases unmatched: 8. Germline loops: CDR1 LGHDT, CDR2 YNNKEL (reference sequence). CDR3 in amino acids: CASSSSNRGQNTIYF. The CDR3 DNA follows: TGTGCCAGCAGCTCCTCGAACAGGGGGCAAAACACCATATATTTT.

The J gene is TRBJ2-1, the V gene TRBV4-2, with D tentatively TRBD2 (6 bases). V lost 2 bases, J lost 7 bases, and 15 bases lay in between. The V gene's germline CDR1 is LGHNA and CDR2 YNFKEQ. This CDR3 region has 15 residues. The CDR3 sequence is CASSQLEGSGNEQFF. DNA of the CDR3: TGTGCCAGCAGCCAATTGGAGGGGTCGGGGAATGAGCAGTTCTTC.

A note on this clone: This may be a read error: a much more frequent sequence differs by one nucleotide. The chain carries TRBV3-1 (or the pseudogene TRBV3-2) and TRBJ2-7, with D perhaps matching TRBD2 (6 bases). Germline CDR1 reads LGHDT; CDR2 reads YNNKEL (reference sequence). Trimming shortened V by 4 bases and J by 5 bases, and 9 bases separated the two germline ends. The CDR3 is 12 amino acids. The CDR3 nucleotides are TGTGCCAGCAGCCTAACTAGCAACGAGCAGTACTTC. Amino acid sequence: CASSLTSNEQYF.

The V gene is TRBV18, the J gene TRBJ2-3; TRBD2 matches at 8 bases. The V gene's germline CDR1 is KGHSH and CDR2 LQKENI. The junction had 6 bases not matched to a gene; V was cut back by 2 bases and J by 5 bases. This CDR3 is 15 amino acids long. The CDR3 loop reads CASSPTGGPRDTQYF. CDR3 nucleotide sequence: TGTGCCAGCTCACCAACGGGGGGGCCCAGAGATACGCAGTATTTT.

There are a few counts of this clone. The V call is TRBV2, the J call TRBJ1-5; D possibly corresponds to TRBD1 (6 bases). CDR3 length: 14 amino acids. Per the germline V gene, CDR1 is SNHLY and CDR2 is FYNNEI. V shed 5 bases and J shed 4 bases, with 12 bases lying between them. The CDR3 is CASSRGGRNQPQHF. CDR3 nucleotides: TGTGCCAGCAGTAGAGGGGGACGGAATCAGCCCCAGCATTTT.

The chain recombines TRBV3-1 (or the pseudogene TRBV3-2) with TRBJ2-5; D unresolved. The CDR3 spans 14 residues. V dropped 0 bases and J dropped 2 bases, with 7 bases sitting between them. Germline lookup yields CDR1 LGHDT and CDR2 YNNKEL (reference sequence). The CDR3 DNA is TGTGCCAGCAGCCAAGATGTGTCACAAGAGACCCAGTACTTC. Translation: CASSQDVSQETQYF.

V usage is TRBV20-1 and J usage is TRBJ1-3, with D unresolved. The length of the CDR3 is 16 residues. CDR1 and CDR2 (germline): DFQATT, SNEGSKA (reference sequence). V was shortened by 3 bases and J by 0 bases, with 15 bases between the two germline ends. In nucleotides, the CDR3 is TGCAGTGCTAGTGGGATTTCGACTTACTCTGGAAACACCATATATTTT. Encoded protein: CSASGISTYSGNTIYF.

The chain recombines TRBV5-1 with TRBJ1-2; 12 bases fit TRBD1. V dropped 4 bases and J dropped 6; count of bases not matched to a gene: 7. The CDR3 has 15 amino acids. Germline CDR1 reads SGHRS; CDR2 reads YFSETQ. The CDR3 sequence is CASSLGTGGWDGYTF. The CDR3 coding sequence is TGCGCCAGCAGCCTCGGGACAGGGGGCTGGGATGGCTACACCTTC. The entire variable domain, with the rest obtained from reference TRBV5-1 and TRBJ1-2, is as follows: KAGVTQTPRYLIKTRGQQVTLSCSPISGHRSVSWYQQTPGQGLQFLFEYFSETQRNKGNFPGRFSGRQFSNSRSEMNVSTLELGDSALYLCASSLGTGGWDGYTFGSGTRLTVV.

This chain links TRBV7-3 with TRBJ2-3; TRBD1 aligns across 8 bases. The length of the CDR3 is 13 residues. The ends lost 5 bases at V and 5 bases at J; junction bases unmatched: 3. The germline gives CDR1 SGHTA, CDR2 FQGTGA. The CDR3, as DNA: TGTGCCAGCAGCAACAGGGGGGTAGATACGCAGTATTTT. Amino acid sequence: CASSNRGVDTQYF. Filled out from reference TRBV7-3 and TRBJ2-3, the complete variable domain reads GAGVSQTPSNKVTEKGKYVELRCDPISGHTALYWYRQSLGQGPEFLIYFQGTGAADDSGLPNDRFFAVRPEGSVSTLKIQRTERGDSAVYLCASSNRGVDTQYFGPGTRLTVL.

The chain has TRBV14 and TRBJ1-1; D might be TRBD1 (5 bases). Germline CDR1 reads SGHDN; CDR2 reads FVKESK. The ends were cut back, 6 bases at V and 3 bases at J, with 11 bases in the middle. The CDR3 runs to 13 residues. This CDR3 reads CASRAQVDTEAFF. The CDR3, as DNA: TGTGCCAGCAGGGCACAGGTCGACACTGAAGCTTTCTTT. Supplemented by reference TRBV14 and TRBJ1-1, the full variable domain reads EAGVTQFPSHSVIEKGQTVTLRCDPISGHDNLYWYRRVMGKEIKFLLHFVKESKQDESGMPNNRFLAERTGGTYSTLKVQPAELEDSGVYFCASRAQVDTEAFFGQGTRLTVV.